This T cell receptor beta chain was retrieved from a study of T cells after yellow fever vaccination. Template-switching 5'RACE yielded the TCR cDNA; a universal primer site and UMIs were added in the process. One entry per CDR3 protein results from TCRdb running MiXCR on the 5' RACE reads. In the table there are 500,000 to 650,000 distinct CDR3 sequences, roughly an eighth of which are singletons. Germline loops: CDR1 GTSNPN, CDR2 SVGIG (reference sequence). The CDR3 has 13 residues. Trimming removed 2 bases at V and 5 bases at J, with 9 bases between. In its sample, this clonotype was seen a few times.

The receptor was isolated from a man younger than 45 who received the YFV17D yellow fever vaccine. The specimen comprised PBMCs, sampled on the day of the yellow fever booster vaccination. V gene TRBV30 combines with J gene TRBJ2-2; D uncertain. The CDR3 loop is CAWSLIQTGELFF. The CDR3 nucleotides read TGTGCCTGGAGTCTAATTCAAACCGGGGAGCTGTTTTTT.